This T cell receptor beta chain was captured in a study of blood T cell repertoires in COVID-19. Study overall: Spain, Italy and the United States supplied samples that represented acute and convalescent COVID-19.

The repertoire was sequenced with immunoSEQ multiplex PCR; TCRdb's copy has only in-frame clones and lacks some. Among over 55,000 clones, 85% to 90% were seen once, and the ten largest hold about 5.7%. With 4 bases removed from V and 4 bases from J, the gap between germline ends came to 17 bases. This CDR3 contains 15 residues. Germline V lookup: CDR1 SGHRS, CDR2 YFSETQ. Sequenced input: peripheral blood. The receptor was derived from a man aged 45-65 years with active COVID-19. The chain recombines TRBV5-1 with TRBJ2-5; TRBD2 might be the D (6 bases). DNA for the CDR3: TGCGCCAGCAGCCCGCAGACGGTGGGGGGAGAGACCCAGTACTTC. Its translation: CASSPQTVGGETQYF.